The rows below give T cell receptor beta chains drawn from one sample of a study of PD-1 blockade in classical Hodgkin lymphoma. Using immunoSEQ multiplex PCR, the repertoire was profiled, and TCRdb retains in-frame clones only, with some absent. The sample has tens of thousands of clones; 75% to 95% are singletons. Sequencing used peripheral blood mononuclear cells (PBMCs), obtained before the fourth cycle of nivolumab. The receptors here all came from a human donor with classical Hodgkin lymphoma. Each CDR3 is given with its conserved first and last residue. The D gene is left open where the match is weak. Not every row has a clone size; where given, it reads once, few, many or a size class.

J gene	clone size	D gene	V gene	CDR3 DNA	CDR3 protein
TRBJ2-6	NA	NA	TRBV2	TGTGCCAGCGCGACCTCTGGGGCCAACGTCCTGACTTTC	CASATSGANVLTF
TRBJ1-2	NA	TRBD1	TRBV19	TGTGCCAGTAGTGCTTCCCGGGACAGGGAGGATGGCTACACCTTC	CASSASRDREDGYTF
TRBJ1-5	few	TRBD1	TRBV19	TGTGCCAGTAGTATTAATATACCGGGACAGGGGTCTTGGCAGCCCCAGCATTTT	CASSINIPGQGSWQPQHF
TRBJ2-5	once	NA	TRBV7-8	TGTGCCAGCAGCTTACTGCTAGGGGAACAAGAGACCCAGTACTTC	CASSLLLGEQETQYF
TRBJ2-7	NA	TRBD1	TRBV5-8	TGTGCCAGCAGCTTATGGGACAGGCCTTACGAGCAGTACTTC	CASSLWDRPYEQYF
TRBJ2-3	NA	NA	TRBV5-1	TGCGCCAGCATGAAGGGGGGCCACGTAGATACGCAGTATTTT	CASMKGGHVDTQYF
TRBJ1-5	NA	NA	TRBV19	TGTGCCAGTAGTATACCGACAGAGCAACTCATTAGCTATCAGCCCCAGCATTTT	CASSIPTEQLISYQPQHF
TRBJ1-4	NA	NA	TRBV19	TGTGCCACCTCCCGGGCAGGCCACTCTAATGAAAAACTGTTTTTT	CATSRAGHSNEKLFF
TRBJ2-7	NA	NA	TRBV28	TGTGCCAGCAGTCCAGGGAGGGGGACTCCGTTCGAGCAGTACTTC	CASSPGRGTPFEQYF
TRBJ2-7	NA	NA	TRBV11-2	TGTGCCAGCAGCCCCTCTCAGGGCACCTACGAGCAGTACTTC	CASSPSQGTYEQYF
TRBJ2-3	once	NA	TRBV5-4	TGTGCCAGCAGCGTGAGGGCTAGCACAGATACGCAGTATTTT	CASSVRASTDTQYF
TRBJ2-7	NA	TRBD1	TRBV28	TGTGCCAGCAGTTTTGGTGGACAGGGCATTGTGGACTTC	CASSFGGQGIVDF
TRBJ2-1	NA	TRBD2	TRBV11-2	TGTGCCAGCAGCCCCAGGCGGGGGGCCCAATGGAAGGAGCAGTTCTTC	CASSPRRGAQWKEQFF
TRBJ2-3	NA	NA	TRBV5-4	TGTGCCAGCAGCCCCAGAAACACAGATACGCAGTATTTT	CASSPRNTDTQYF
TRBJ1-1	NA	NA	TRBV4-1	TGCGCCAGCAGCCAAGAAGCGCCCGGGAGCGTCGGTCAAGAAGCTTTCTTT	CASSQEAPGSVGQEAFF
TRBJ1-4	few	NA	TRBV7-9	TGTGCCAGCAGCTTAACGTCGGGGAATGAAAAACTGTTTTTT	CASSLTSGNEKLFF
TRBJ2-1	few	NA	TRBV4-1	TGCGCCAGCAGCCAAGAGAGGTGGGCATACAATGAGCAGTTCTTC	CASSQERWAYNEQFF
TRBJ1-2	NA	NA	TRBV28	TGTGCCAGCAGTTTATCGAGGGGTAGCTATGGCTACACCTTC	CASSLSRGSYGYTF
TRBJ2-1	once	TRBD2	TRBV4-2	TGTGCCAGCAGCCAGCTAGCGGGGGGGGACAATGAGCAGTTCTTC	CASSQLAGGDNEQFF
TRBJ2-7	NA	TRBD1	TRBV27	TGTGCCAGCAGGACCGGGACAGAGATCTACGAGCAGTACTTC	CASRTGTEIYEQYF
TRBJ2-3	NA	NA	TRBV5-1	TGCGCCAGCAGCTTGGGGGGTACAGGGAACACAGATACGCAGTATTTT	CASSLGGTGNTDTQYF
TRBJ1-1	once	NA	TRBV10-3	TGTGCCATCAGGATCTCCAAGGGCAGATCTACCGGGAACACTGAAGCTTTCTTT	CAIRISKGRSTGNTEAFF
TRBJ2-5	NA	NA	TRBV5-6	TGTGCCAGCAGTCCCTTTTTGAGGGGGGGAGAGACCCAGTACTTC	CASSPFLRGGETQYF
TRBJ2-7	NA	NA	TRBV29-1	TGCAGCGTTGAACTTAGGCAGGGCGAGCAGTACTTC	CSVELRQGEQYF
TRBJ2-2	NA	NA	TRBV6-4	TGTGCCAGCAGTGCCCTCGACGGGGAGCTGTTTTTT	CASSALDGELFF
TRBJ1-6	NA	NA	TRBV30	TGTGCCTGGAGTGTGGCGGATAATTCACCCCTCCACTTT	CAWSVADNSPLHF
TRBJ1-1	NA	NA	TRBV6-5	TGTGCCAGCAACCAGGGGCTAGCGGACACTGAAGCTTTCTTT	CASNQGLADTEAFF
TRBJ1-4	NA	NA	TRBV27	TGTGCCAGCAGTTTGATAGGGGGAGGAGGTGAAAAACTGTTTTTT	CASSLIGGGGEKLFF
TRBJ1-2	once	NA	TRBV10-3	TGTGCCATCTGGGCAGGCCTACCCTATGGCTACACCTTC	CAIWAGLPYGYTF
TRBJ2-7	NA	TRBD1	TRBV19	TGTGCCAGTAGTAGCTCCGGGACAGGGACCTACGAGCAGTACTTC	CASSSSGTGTYEQYF
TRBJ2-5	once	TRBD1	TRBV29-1	TGCAGCGTTGACAGGGGGCAAGAGACCCAGTACTTC	CSVDRGQETQYF
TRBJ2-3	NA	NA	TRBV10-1	TGCGCCAGCAGTGTCCTGGGGCGCCCAGATACGCAGTATTTT	CASSVLGRPDTQYF
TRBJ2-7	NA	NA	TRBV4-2	TGTGCCAGCAGCCACGGGGCAGGCTACGAGCAGTACTTC	CASSHGAGYEQYF
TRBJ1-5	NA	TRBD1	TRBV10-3	TGTGCCATCAGTGTATCCCGGGACAGGGGACGGCAGCCCCAGCATTTT	CAISVSRDRGRQPQHF
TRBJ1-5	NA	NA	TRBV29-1	TGCAGCTCGCGGCGGGGTCAGGGCAATCAGCCCCAGCATTTT	CSSRRGQGNQPQHF
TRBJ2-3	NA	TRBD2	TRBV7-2	TGTGCCAGCAGCTTAGCGGGGGGGAACACAGATACGCAGTATTTT	CASSLAGGNTDTQYF
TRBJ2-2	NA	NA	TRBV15	TGTGCCACCAGTCCCGGGACACTTAGGGCCGGGGAGCTGTTTTTT	CATSPGTLRAGELFF
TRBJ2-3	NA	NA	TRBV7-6	TGTGCCAGCAGCTTAAAAGGCGGAGGAGATACGCAGTATTTT	CASSLKGGGDTQYF
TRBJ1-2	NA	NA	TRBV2	TGTGCCAGCAGTGAACGGGGGGTAGCTAACTATGGCTACACCTTC	CASSERGVANYGYTF
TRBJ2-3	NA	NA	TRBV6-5	TGTGCCAGCAGCTACGTTGTTCCAGGGAGGGGGGATACGCAGTATTTT	CASSYVVPGRGDTQYF
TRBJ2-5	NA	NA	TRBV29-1	TGCAGCGTTGACGGGGATCACGAGGGGGGATCGCAAGAGACCCAGTACTTC	CSVDGDHEGGSQETQYF
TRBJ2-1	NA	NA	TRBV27	TGTGCCAGCAGCCCGACAGGCCCCTGGGGTGAGCAGTTCTTC	CASSPTGPWGEQFF
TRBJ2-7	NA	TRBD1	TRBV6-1	TGTGCCAGCAGTGTGACAGGGGACTACGAGCAGTACTTC	CASSVTGDYEQYF
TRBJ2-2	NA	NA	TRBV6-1	TGTGCCAGCAGTGAACTTGCGAACACCGGGGAGCTGTTTTTT	CASSELANTGELFF
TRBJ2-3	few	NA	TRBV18	TGTGCCAGCTCACCACCTATATGGACAGACCATTACACAGATACGCAGTATTTT	CASSPPIWTDHYTDTQYF